This passage covers 29 T cell receptor beta chains from one sample sequenced in a study of technical replicates of blood from a handful of donors. Some clones are missing from TCRdb's copy, which holds only in-frame ones; the method was immunoSEQ multiplex PCR. The top ten hold 0.34% of the sample, which has 87,000 or so clones, just under 95% seen once. The sample was T cells isolated from PBMCs. The receptors originated from a human donor in good health.

The chain employs TRBV19 and TRBJ2-7, with 8 nucleotides matching TRBD1. This CDR3 contains 14 residues. Germline CDR1 is LNHDA and CDR2 is SQIVND (reference sequence). V shed 4 bases and J 1 base; nucleotides not matched to a gene: 3. The CDR3 protein is CASSTWTGSYEQYF. The CDR3 DNA reads as TGTGCCAGTAGTACCTGGACAGGGTCCTACGAGCAGTACTTC.

V gene TRBV2 combines with J gene TRBJ1-2; D is perhaps TRBD1 (5 bases). Germline assignment: CDR1 SNHLY and CDR2 FYNNEI. Trimming stripped 8 bases from V and 4 bases from J, with 14 bases between. The CDR3 length is 13 residues. CDR3 sequence (DNA): TGTGCCAGCTCTGGGGAGGGGACCTATGGCTACACCTTC. Protein product: CASSGEGTYGYTF. Using reference TRBV2 and TRBJ1-2 for the parts outside the CDR3, the full variable domain is EPEVTQTPSHQVTQMGQEVILRCVPISNHLYFYWYRQILGQKVEFLVSFYNNEISEKSEIFDDQFSVERPDGSNFTLKIRSTKLEDSAMYFCASSGEGTYGYTFGSGTRLTVV.

On this clone: Additional DNA sequences in this sample encode the identical CDR3. The genes are TRBV5-1 and TRBJ2-2; 13 bases are a match to TRBD2. In germline, CDR1 is SGHRS, CDR2 YFSETQ. The CDR3 consists of 17 residues. V lost 0 bases, J lost 4 bases, and 3 bases stayed unmatched. The CDR3 protein is CASSLAGLAGVTGELFF. CDR3 in DNA: TGCGCCAGCAGCTTGGCAGGACTAGCGGGAGTCACCGGGGAGCTGTTTTTT.

The rearrangement joins TRBV7-9 to TRBJ2-1, with 15 bases lining up with TRBD2. The J segment lost 3 bases and the V segment lost 6 bases, leaving 6 bases of the junction unmatched. Germline V lookup: CDR1 SEHNR, CDR2 FQNEAQ (reference sequence). This CDR3 spans 17 amino acids. The CDR3: CASRPGLAGGIYNEQFF. The CDR3, as DNA: TGTGCCAGCAGGCCGGGACTAGCGGGAGGAATCTACAATGAGCAGTTCTTC. Looking up the rest from reference TRBV7-9 and TRBJ2-1 gives the full variable domain: DTGVSQNPRHKITKRGQNVTFRCDPISEHNRLYWYRQTLGQGPEFLTYFQNEAQLEKSRLLSDRFSAERPKGSFSTLEIQRTEQGDSAMYLCASRPGLAGGIYNEQFFGPGTRLTVL.

V is TRBV19 and J is TRBJ2-1; 10 bases fit TRBD2. The CDR3 has 15 amino acids. Losses at the gene ends were 7 bases for V and 5 bases for J; bases not matched to a gene: 8. Germline CDR1 is LNHDA and CDR2 is SQIVND (reference sequence). The CDR3 protein is CASNLAGGTNNEQFF. The CDR3 DNA is TGTGCCAGTAACTTAGCGGGAGGTACCAACAATGAGCAGTTCTTC.

This chain uses TRBV12-5 with TRBJ2-1; TRBD1 aligns across 7 bases. The CDR3 runs to 13 residues. CDR1 is LGHNT and CDR2 is FRNRAP in the germline V gene. V trimming: 8 bases; J trimming: 8 bases; junction bases outside the gene matches: 9. The CDR3 bases are TGTGCTAGTACAATAGGGGGCGCCGATGAGCAGTTCTTC. Its protein is CASTIGGADEQFF. The full variable domain, with the rest looked up from reference TRBV12-5 and TRBJ2-1, is DARVTQTPRHKVTEMGQEVTMRCQPILGHNTVFWYRQTMMQGLELLAYFRNRAPLDDSGMPKDRFSAEMPDATLATLKIQPSEPRDSAVYFCASTIGGADEQFFGPGTRLTVL.

The chain employs TRBV5-1 and TRBJ2-1; 8 bases match TRBD1. Germline CDR1 is SGHRS and CDR2 is YFSETQ. The CDR3 has 14 residues. V lost 2 bases, J lost 9 bases, and 7 bases stayed unmatched. The CDR3 nucleotides read TGCGCCAGCAGCTTCGCCAGGGGGCAGGCTGAGCAGTTCTTC. Encoded protein: CASSFARGQAEQFF. The whole variable domain, remainder taken from reference TRBV5-1 and TRBJ2-1, is KAGVTQTPRYLIKTRGQQVTLSCSPISGHRSVSWYQQTPGQGLQFLFEYFSETQRNKGNFPGRFSGRQFSNSRSEMNVSTLELGDSALYLCASSFARGQAEQFFGPGTRLTVL.

This sequence joins TRBV2 and TRBJ1-2; D not certain. CDR3 length: 13 amino acids. In germline, CDR1 is SNHLY, CDR2 FYNNEI. The ends were cut back, 4 bases at V and 5 bases at J, with 11 bases in the middle. The CDR3, as DNA: TGTGCCAGCAGTGTTATCGGGGAATATGGCTACACCTTC. As protein: CASSVIGEYGYTF.

This sequence joins TRBV7-2 and TRBJ1-5, with D possibly TRBD1 on 6 matching bases. The ends were cut back, 5 bases at V and 0 bases at J, with 17 bases in the middle. The CDR3 has 17 amino acids. Germline CDR1 reads SGHTA; CDR2 reads FQGNSA. The CDR3 loop is CASSRTGTHYSNQPQHF. CDR3 nucleotide sequence: TGTGCCAGCAGCCGAACCGGGACACACTATAGCAATCAGCCCCAGCATTTT.

The chain couples TRBV7-2 to TRBJ1-3; 8 bases agree with TRBD1. Germline V CDR1 and CDR2: SGHTA, FQGNSA. CDR3 length equals 15 residues. V lost 5 bases, J lost 3 bases, and 6 bases stayed unmatched. The CDR3 DNA sequence: TGTGCCAGCAGCCTAGGGACAGGCCATGGAAACACCATATATTTT. This sequence encodes CASSLGTGHGNTIYF.

This clone occurred once. V usage is TRBV29-1 and J usage is TRBJ2-1; the D gene is possibly TRBD2 (6 bases). This CDR3 contains 15 residues. V lost 4 bases and J 9 bases, leaving 22 bases between the germline ends. Looked up from germline, CDR1 is SQVTM and CDR2 is ANQGSEA. In DNA, the CDR3 is TGCAGCGTTGCGGACTATAGCCCCTCTACAGGTGAGCAGTTCTTC. Protein product: CSVADYSPSTGEQFF.

The chain is built from TRBV19 and TRBJ2-3; 8 nucleotides agree with TRBD2. After removal of 5 bases from V and 8 bases from J, the junction contained 9 bases not matched to a gene. This CDR3 is built from 14 residues. Germline V gene data show CDR1 as LNHDA and CDR2 as SQIVND (reference sequence). CDR3 in amino acids: CASSLLAGEATQYF. CDR3 in DNA: TGTGCCAGTAGTTTGCTAGCGGGTGAAGCTACGCAGTATTTT.

The chain uses TRBV4-2 and TRBJ2-3, with D possibly being TRBD2 (6 bases). CDR1 LGHNA and CDR2 YNFKEQ come from the germline V gene. V dropped 0 bases and J dropped 1 base, with 11 bases sitting between them. The CDR3 runs to 16 residues. This CDR3 reads CASSQDASEGTDTQYF. CDR3 DNA: TGTGCCAGCAGCCAAGATGCTAGCGAAGGCACAGATACGCAGTATTTT.

The chain employs TRBV9 and TRBJ2-7, with 12 bases lining up with TRBD2. The V and J ends lost 0 bases and 11 bases, in that order; junction bases with no gene match: 6. Germline lookup yields CDR1 SGDLS and CDR2 YYNGEE. This CDR3 is 14 amino acids long. CDR3 sequence: CASSVGLAGGPEYF. Here the CDR3 DNA reads TGTGCCAGCAGCGTAGGCCTAGCGGGAGGGCCTGAGTACTTC.

V is TRBV19 and J is TRBJ1-3, with no clear D. The ends were cut back, 6 bases at V and 2 bases at J, with 17 bases in the middle. Germline V gives CDR1 LNHDA, CDR2 SQIVND (reference sequence). The CDR3 is 16 residues long. CDR3 sequence: CASRRRSDDTGNTIYF. The CDR3 bases are TGTGCCAGTAGGCGAAGGTCAGACGACACTGGAAACACCATATATTTT.

This chain uses TRBV27 with TRBJ2-3, with 7 bases fitting TRBD2. Germline CDR1 reads MNHEY; CDR2 reads SMNVEV (reference sequence). The CDR3 has 13 residues. After removal of 3 bases from V and 4 bases from J, the junction contained 1 base not matched to a gene. The CDR3 loop is CASSFREADTQYF. CDR3 coding DNA: TGTGCCAGCAGTTTTCGGGAGGCAGATACGCAGTATTTT.

This chain uses TRBV12-5 with TRBJ1-3; no firm D call. Trimming pared 7 bases from V and 8 bases from J, leaving 15 bases between. This CDR3 spans 13 amino acids. Germline V gene data show CDR1 as LGHNT and CDR2 as FRNRAP. CDR3: CASAPLQSHTIYF. The CDR3 bases are TGTGCTAGTGCCCCTCTTCAGTCTCACACCATATATTTT.

The J gene is TRBJ2-2, the V gene TRBV4-1; D may be TRBD2 (5 bases). The CDR3 has 14 residues. CDR1 and CDR2 (germline): MGHRA, YSYEKL. V gave up 4 bases and J gave up 8 bases, with 14 bases separating them. The CDR3 here is CASSPYLATGELFF. The CDR3 DNA reads as TGCGCCAGCAGCCCTTACCTAGCTACGGGGGAGCTGTTTTTT.

The chain combines TRBV10-3 with TRBJ2-7; TRBD2 matches 9 bases. The CDR3 sequence is 12 residues long. V gave up 6 bases and J gave up 4 bases; unmatched junction bases: 1. Looked up from germline, CDR1 is ENHRY and CDR2 is SYGVKD. CDR3 residues: CAIRTSGYEQYF. Written as DNA, the CDR3 is TGTGCCATCAGGACTAGCGGTTACGAGCAGTACTTC.

The chain is built from TRBV7-9 and TRBJ1-1; TRBD1 matches at 8 bases. CDR1 and CDR2 (germline): SEHNR, FQNEAQ (reference sequence). There are 12 residues in the CDR3. With 5 bases clipped from V and 7 bases from J, the junction kept 3 bases outside the gene matches. The CDR3 region is CASSPTGVEAFF. CDR3 in DNA: TGTGCCAGCAGCCCGACAGGGGTTGAAGCTTTCTTT. The full variable domain, rest sourced from reference TRBV7-9 and TRBJ1-1, is DTGVSQNPRHKITKRGQNVTFRCDPISEHNRLYWYRQTLGQGPEFLTYFQNEAQLEKSRLLSDRFSAERPKGSFSTLEIQRTEQGDSAMYLCASSPTGVEAFFGQGTRLTVV.

The rearrangement links TRBV7-3 to TRBJ2-1, with 12 bases that match TRBD2. The germline gives CDR1 SGHTA, CDR2 FQGTGA. V shed 4 bases and J 6 bases; nucleotides not matched to a gene: 4. The CDR3 has 15 amino acids. This CDR3 reads CASSYTGLAGNEQFF. As DNA, the CDR3 is TGTGCCAGCAGCTATACGGGACTAGCGGGCAATGAGCAGTTCTTC.

The chain carries TRBV25-1 and TRBJ2-1, with D possibly being TRBD2 (6 bases). Trimming left V 1 base short and J 9 bases short, with 13 bases between. The CDR3 extends over 14 amino acids. The germline V gene has CDR1 MGHDK and CDR2 SYGVNS. This chain's CDR3 is CASSEFWRAGEQFF. The CDR3 nucleotides are TGTGCCAGCAGTGAATTTTGGAGGGCCGGTGAGCAGTTCTTC.

The chain joins TRBV10-3 to TRBJ2-3; D is perhaps TRBD2 (5 bases). Between the trimmed V and J ends, which lost 4 bases and 6 bases, there was a span of 17 bases. This CDR3 has 15 amino acids. Germline V gives CDR1 ENHRY, CDR2 SYGVKD. CDR3 sequence: CAISAAGVLSDTQYF. The CDR3 DNA reads TGTGCCATCAGTGCGGCGGGTGTTTTATCCGATACGCAGTATTTT.

The CDR3 DNA is TGTGCCAGCAGCCAAGAGACCCGGGAGCCTCTTGTCTACGAGCAGTACTTC. Translating it yields CASSQETREPLVYEQYF. The chain couples TRBV14 to TRBJ2-7; D is perhaps TRBD2 (6 bases). CDR3 size: 17 residues. CDR1 and CDR2 (germline): SGHDN, FVKESK. Trimming pared 0 bases from V and 3 bases from J, leaving 18 bases between.

V usage is TRBV27 and J usage is TRBJ2-7, with D unclear. This CDR3 spans 14 amino acids. Germline lookup yields CDR1 MNHEY and CDR2 SMNVEV (reference sequence). V shed 10 bases and J shed 5 bases, with 21 bases lying between them. The DNA for the CDR3 is TGTGCCACCGCCCCCTTCGTGGGCGACCACGAGCAGTACTTC. Translation: CATAPFVGDHEQYF.

The rearrangement links TRBV7-2 to TRBJ1-1; D is undetermined. The germline gives CDR1 SGHTA, CDR2 FQGNSA. The V gene lost 5 bases and the J gene lost 3 bases, with 4 bases spanning the gap. The CDR3 is 11 residues long. This CDR3 reads CASSPYTEAFF. In nucleotides, the CDR3 is TGTGCCAGCAGCCCTTACACTGAAGCTTTCTTT.

The V gene is TRBV19, the J gene TRBJ1-4; a weak D match, TRBD1 (5 bases). CDR1 LNHDA and CDR2 SQIVND come from the germline V gene (reference sequence). This CDR3 is built from 16 residues. Deletions cut 3 bases from V and 2 bases from J, with 13 bases between. Written as DNA, the CDR3 is TGTGCCAGTAGTATTGGGGGGGGAGTGACTAATGAAAAACTGTTTTTT. It codes for CASSIGGGVTNEKLFF.

Here the CDR3 DNA reads TGTGCCAGCAGTTACTCATCGGGGAGCAATCAGCCCCAGCATTTT. This sequence encodes CASSYSSGSNQPQHF. The V gene is TRBV6-5, the J gene TRBJ1-5, with D uncertain. Per the germline V gene, CDR1 is MNHEY and CDR2 is SVGAGI. CDR3 length: 15 amino acids. V was clipped by 0 bases and J by 1 base, with 7 bases between them.

The genes are TRBV7-2 and TRBJ1-1; D is ambiguous. The CDR3 is 13 residues long. The germline gives CDR1 SGHTA, CDR2 FQGNSA. V was cut by 3 bases and J by 3 bases, with 8 bases left in between. As DNA, the CDR3 is TGTGCCAGCAGCTTGATGGGCTACACTGAAGCTTTCTTT. This sequence encodes CASSLMGYTEAFF.